The next 8 T cell receptor beta chains were all read from a single sample in a study of T cell responses to AZD1222 COVID-19 vaccine (dated by TCRdb to 2020 to 2023). The time point label here, explained by the study, means: about 28 days (+/-7) after the second vaccine dose. Libraries were prepared through the immunoSEQ multiplex PCR assay. Held by TCRdb, this immuneACCESS table contains in-frame sequences only and omits some clones. Under half of the omission traces to an unresolved V gene where checked; the cause of the rest is unknown. Counted in this sample were 100,000 to 120,000 clones; over 90% of them appeared once. Together, the top ten hold about 3% of the sample. The specimen comprised peripheral blood, sampled 28 days after the second AZD1222 dose. The receptors come from an adult who received the AZD1222 COVID-19 vaccine.

The V call is TRBV3-1 (or the pseudogene TRBV3-2), the J call TRBJ1-2; no clear D gene. The CDR3 consists of 15 residues. The V and J ends lost 1 base and 6 bases respectively, with 15 bases between them. The germline V gene has CDR1 LGHDT and CDR2 YNNKEL (reference sequence). CDR3 nucleotides: TGTGCCAGCAGCCAAGGTAAATCTTGGGCTAATGGCTACACCTTC. This gives the protein CASSQGKSWANGYTF.

The CDR3 sequence is CASSLSSLVGNTEAFF. Written as DNA, the CDR3 is TGCGCCAGCAGCTTGAGCAGTCTAGTGGGGAACACTGAAGCTTTCTTT. The chain has TRBV5-1 and TRBJ1-1, with D unresolved. The ends were cut back, 1 base at V and 1 base at J, with 14 bases in the middle. The germline V gene has CDR1 SGHRS and CDR2 YFSETQ. This CDR3 has 16 residues.

This sequence joins TRBV25-1 and TRBJ2-1, with D possibly matching TRBD2 (6 bases). Deletions cut 7 bases from V and 4 bases from J, with 14 bases between. Germline CDR1 reads MGHDK; CDR2 reads SYGVNS. CDR3 length: 14 residues. The CDR3 reads CASNSGGSYNEQFF. CDR3 nucleotides: TGTGCCAGCAATTCCGGGGGTTCTTACAATGAGCAGTTCTTC.

The gene calls are TRBV18 and TRBJ2-7; D remains ambiguous. The CDR3 is 15 residues long. Germline CDR1 KGHSH, CDR2 LQKENI. The ends were cut back, 3 bases at V and 2 bases at J, with 14 bases in the middle. The DNA for the CDR3 is TGTGCCAGCTCACCTTCATTGGACGGCACCTACGAGCAGTACTTC. This encodes CASSPSLDGTYEQYF.

The genes are TRBV19 and TRBJ1-2; D is unresolved. The germline CDR1 and CDR2 sequences are LNHDA and SQIVND (reference sequence). V lost 4 bases to trimming and J lost 4 bases, with 10 bases between them. The length of the CDR3 is 13 residues. The CDR3 region has the DNA TGTGCCAGTAGTACCCCGGGTATCTATGGCTACACCTTC. Protein sequence: CASSTPGIYGYTF.

The V and J genes are TRBV4-2 and TRBJ1-5, with 7 positions matching TRBD1. The V segment lost 0 bases and the J segment 5 bases; nucleotides outside the gene matches: 7. This CDR3 region has 16 residues. In germline, CDR1 is LGHNA, CDR2 YNFKEQ. For the CDR3, the DNA is TGTGCCAGCAGCCAAGATTGGTCAGGGGGAGATCAGCCCCAGCATTTT. It is translated as CASSQDWSGGDQPQHF.

This chain links TRBV3-1 (or the pseudogene TRBV3-2) with TRBJ1-1; weak D call: TRBD1 (5 bases). The V end was cut by 2 bases, the J end by 1 base, with 20 bases between. CDR3 length: 18 residues. Looked up from germline, CDR1 is LGHDT and CDR2 is YNNKEL (reference sequence). The CDR3 DNA follows: TGTGCCAGCAGCCAATCGTACAGGATTGGGACGGCGAACACTGAAGCTTTCTTT. Its translation: CASSQSYRIGTANTEAFF.

This clone came up a few times. This chain joins TRBV13 and TRBJ1-2; no clear D. Trimming left V 2 bases short and J 2 bases short, with 0 bases between. In germline, CDR1 is PRHDT, CDR2 FYEKMQ (reference sequence). The CDR3 covers 11 residues. CDR3 sequence (DNA): TGTGCCAGCAGCTTAAACTATGGCTACACCTTC. Translated, it gives CASSLNYGYTF. The full variable domain, its missing parts supplied by reference TRBV13 and TRBJ1-2, is AAGVIQSPRHLIKEKRETATLKCYPIPRHDTVYWYQQGPGQDPQFLISFYEKMQSDKGSIPDRFSAQQFSDYHSELNMSSLELGDSALYFCASSLNYGYTFGSGTRLTVV.